This record covers a single T cell receptor (beta chain). The record originates from a study of radiotherapy plus CTLA-4 blockade in lung cancer. Study in general: Objective responses arose in over 15% of patients, and around 32% experienced disease control.

Clones were read by immunoSEQ multiplex PCR, and TCRdb kept only the in-frame ones, dropping some. The sample lists about 50,000 clones; roughly 86% were seen once. Germline CDR1 and CDR2: GTSNPN and SVGIG (reference sequence). This CDR3 contains 10 residues. Trimming took 0 bases from V and 9 from J, leaving 5 bases between them. The J gene is TRBJ1-1, the V gene TRBV30; no reliable D call. The TCR sequence derives from a human donor with non-small cell lung cancer whose response to radiotherapy plus ipilimumab could not be evaluated. The input for sequencing was peripheral blood, taken from a patient treated with radiotherapy plus ipilimumab. The CDR3: CAWSVQQAFF. DNA of the CDR3: TGTGCCTGGAGTGTACAGCAAGCTTTCTTT.